The 31 T cell receptor beta chains below come from one sample, sequenced in a study of cytomegalovirus exposure and HLA in healthy donors. Method: immunoSEQ multiplex PCR; TCRdb's copy keeps in-frame clones and lacks some. The table lists 150,000 to 200,000 clones, approximately 84% of them singletons. The sequencing sample was made of PBMCs. The receptors were gathered from a young woman in good health and CMV-seropositive.

The V call is TRBV18, the J call TRBJ2-5, with D perhaps matching TRBD1 (6 bases). This CDR3 spans 14 amino acids. Per germline, CDR1 KGHSH and CDR2 LQKENI. Trimming pared 6 bases from V and 5 bases from J, leaving 16 bases between. As DNA, the CDR3 is TGTGCCAGCTCCCCCCTTGGAGGACAGGAGACCCAGTACTTC. Its protein is CASSPLGGQETQYF.

In this sample, this clone turned up a few times. V gene TRBV5-6 combines with J gene TRBJ1-6; D remains ambiguous. The CDR3 extends over 13 amino acids. CDR1 is SGHDT, CDR2 YYEEEE, per germline. Trimming took 4 bases from V and 7 from J, leaving 9 bases between them. The CDR3 nucleotides read TGTGCCAGCAGCCTTTCCGTGAATTCACCCCTCCACTTT. As protein: CASSLSVNSPLHF. Variable domain in full (rest from reference TRBV5-6 and TRBJ1-6): DAGVTQSPTHLIKTRGQQVTLRCSPKSGHDTVSWYQQALGQGPQFIFQYYEEEERQRGNFPDRFSGHQFPNYSSELNVNALLLGDSALYLCASSLSVNSPLHFGNGTRLTVT.

The chain combines TRBV29-1 with TRBJ1-2, with TRBD1 matching 7 bases. Trimming at V came to 2 bases and at J to 4 bases, leaving 16 bases not matched to a gene. The CDR3 spans 17 residues. Germline V gene data show CDR1 as SQVTM and CDR2 as ANQGSEA. The CDR3 region has the DNA TGCAGCGTTGAAATCCGGACAGGCGCCCCAACCCGCTATGGCTACACCTTC. This translates into CSVEIRTGAPTRYGYTF.

The rearrangement uses TRBV11-3 and TRBJ2-1; 10 bases are shared with TRBD1. Germline CDR1 SGHNT, CDR2 YENEEA. The CDR3 spans 15 residues. The J segment lost 3 bases and the V segment lost 4 bases, leaving 3 bases of the junction unmatched. CDR3 in amino acids: CASSSGQGGYNEQFF. In DNA, the CDR3 is TGTGCCAGCAGCTCCGGACAGGGGGGCTACAATGAGCAGTTCTTC.

This clone appeared a single time. The V gene is TRBV6-5, the J gene TRBJ1-1, with D unresolved. CDR3 length: 14 amino acids. Trimming took off 1 base at V and 3 bases at J, with 9 bases between the two ends. Germline V gene sequence: CDR1 MNHEY, CDR2 SVGAGI. Here the CDR3 reads CASSYLGGYTEAFF. The CDR3 region has the DNA TGTGCCAGCAGTTACTTGGGCGGGTACACTGAAGCTTTCTTT.

The chain is built from TRBV7-6 and TRBJ2-2; D might be TRBD2 (6 bases). V was shortened by 6 bases and J by 2 bases, with 13 bases between the two germline ends. The CDR3 totals 15 residues. Germline lookup yields CDR1 SGHVS and CDR2 FNYEAQ. DNA for the CDR3: TGTGCCAGCAGTCCAAACGGGGGAAACACCGGGGAGCTGTTTTTT. It is translated as CASSPNGGNTGELFF.

The chain couples TRBV29-1 to TRBJ2-1; 9 nucleotides align to TRBD2. The CDR3 has 13 amino acids. Germline CDR1 is SQVTM and CDR2 is ANQGSEA. Here the CDR3 reads CSTLAGAYNEQFF. In DNA form, the CDR3 reads TGCAGTACTTTAGCGGGGGCCTACAATGAGCAGTTCTTC.

A few counts support this clone. This chain's CDR3 is CASSEQENYGYTF. CDR3 bases: TGTGCCAGCAGTGAACAGGAAAACTATGGCTACACCTTC. The chain has TRBV6-1 and TRBJ1-2; no clear D gene. Trimming took 2 bases from V and 2 from J, leaving 6 bases between them. Germline assignment: CDR1 MNHNS and CDR2 SASEGT. The CDR3 runs to 13 residues.

This clone was seen a handful of times. The chain joins TRBV5-6 to TRBJ2-7, with a tentative D call TRBD2 (6 bases). This CDR3 is 13 amino acids long. V was trimmed by 6 bases and J by 3 bases, leaving 13 bases between them. Germline CDR1 SGHDT, CDR2 YYEEEE. The CDR3: CASNSAGSYEQYF. The CDR3, as DNA: TGTGCCAGCAACTCGGCGGGGAGCTACGAGCAGTACTTC.

The chain couples TRBV6-6 to TRBJ2-2, with 10 bases fitting TRBD1. This CDR3 contains 14 residues. CDR1 and CDR2 from the germline V gene are MNHNY and SVGAGI (reference sequence). J gave up 5 bases and V 7 bases, and 4 bases lay outside the gene matches. CDR3 residues: CASTGQGDTGELFF. DNA for the CDR3: TGTGCCAGCACCGGACAGGGGGATACCGGGGAGCTGTTTTTT.

The V call is TRBV4-1, the J call TRBJ2-3; possibly TRBD2 for D (6 bases). The CDR3 spans 14 residues. Trimming left V 0 bases short and J 3 bases short, with 7 bases between. Germline-derived CDR1 and CDR2 are MGHRA and YSYEKL. The CDR3 here is CASSQEGGTDTQYF. CDR3 nucleotide sequence: TGCGCCAGCAGCCAAGAGGGGGGTACAGATACGCAGTATTTT.

This clone was seen once. The chain uses TRBV7-8 and TRBJ1-2; TRBD1 agrees at 9 bases. Germline trimming cut 6 bases from V and 8 bases from J; bases unmatched to any gene: 16. The germline V gene has CDR1 SGHVS and CDR2 FQNEAQ. CDR3 length: 16 residues. The CDR3 DNA sequence: TGTGCCAGCAGTTTGTACCCCCCGGGACAGGGCAGAGGCTACACCTTC. Amino acid sequence: CASSLYPPGQGRGYTF.

The rearrangement links TRBV19 to TRBJ1-2; possible D gene TRBD1, 5 bases. The germline V and J ends were trimmed by 7 bases and 4 bases, with 22 bases remaining between them. Germline V lookup: CDR1 LNHDA, CDR2 SQIVND (reference sequence). This CDR3 comprises 16 residues. CDR3 sequence (DNA): TGTGCCAGTACCTCCCCGGGCCTCCCGGGGGGCTATGGCTACACCTTC. Amino acids: CASTSPGLPGGYGYTF.

This sequence joins TRBV28 and TRBJ1-2; D remains unclear. The ends were cut back, 4 bases at V and 7 bases at J, with 16 bases in the middle. The CDR3 consists of 14 residues. Germline V CDR1 and CDR2: MDHEN, SYDVKM. As DNA, the CDR3 is TGTGCCAGCAGTTCTGGAGGGCTCGAGGCTGGCTACACCTTC. As protein: CASSSGGLEAGYTF.

This clone has only one observation. V and J are TRBV5-5 and TRBJ2-7; D is perhaps TRBD2 (6 bases). Germline loops: CDR1 SGHKS, CDR2 YYEKEE (reference sequence). This CDR3 region has 15 residues. V lost 3 bases, J lost 7 bases, and 20 bases lay in between. The CDR3 sequence is CASSSGTRTSWEQYF. The CDR3 bases are TGTGCCAGCAGCTCGGGGACTCGTACATCTTGGGAGCAGTACTTC. Combining the CDR3 with reference TRBV5-5 and TRBJ2-7 gives the whole variable domain DAGVTQSPTHLIKTRGQQVTLRCSPISGHKSVSWYQQVLGQGPQFIFQYYEKEERGRGNFPDRFSARQFPNYSSELNVNALLLGDSALYLCASSSGTRTSWEQYFGPGTRLTVT.

The genes are TRBV9 and TRBJ1-1; D is unclear. The CDR3 is 13 residues long. Trimming removed 0 bases from V and 5 bases from J, with 8 bases in between. Germline V gene lookup returns CDR1 SGDLS and CDR2 YYNGEE. The DNA of the CDR3 is TGTGCCAGCAGCGTAGTAGAGAGGACTGAAGCTTTCTTT. Translating gives CASSVVERTEAFF.

This clone was seen a handful of times. This chain uses TRBV6-6 with TRBJ1-5; the D is unclear. The ends were cut back, 4 bases at V and 3 bases at J, with 10 bases in the middle. This CDR3 is built from 14 residues. In germline, CDR1 is MNHNY, CDR2 SVGAGI (reference sequence). The CDR3 DNA follows: TGTGCCAGCAGTTCCCTCAGTCCCAATCAGCCCCAGCATTTT. It specifies CASSSLSPNQPQHF.

This sequence joins TRBV4-1 and TRBJ1-1; 8 bases align to TRBD1. Germline CDR1 and CDR2: MGHRA and YSYEKL. The junction had 8 bases not matched to a gene; V was cut back by 1 base and J by 7 bases. The CDR3 is 15 residues long. CDR3 in amino acids: CASSQAQGVLSEAFF. The CDR3 DNA sequence: TGCGCCAGCAGCCAAGCACAGGGGGTATTAAGTGAAGCTTTCTTT.

The genes are TRBV6-6 and TRBJ1-2; no definite D call. CDR3 length equals 15 residues. Trimming removed 0 bases at V and 7 bases at J, with 15 bases between. CDR1 is MNHNY and CDR2 is SVGAGI in the germline V gene (reference sequence). The DNA of the CDR3 is TGTGCCAGCAGTTACTCTGGCGGGCGCGAGGGTGGCTACACCTTC. Its translation is CASSYSGGREGGYTF.

This chain connects TRBV7-8 to TRBJ2-5; 10 bases are shared with TRBD2. V was pared by 0 bases and J by 5 bases, with 6 bases of the junction left unmatched. Germline values: CDR1 SGHVS, CDR2 FQNEAQ. This CDR3 is built from 16 residues. The DNA for the CDR3 is TGTGCCAGCAGCTTAGCGACTAGCGGGTGGGGGGAGACCCAGTACTTC. It codes for CASSLATSGWGETQYF.

The chain employs TRBV7-9 and TRBJ1-1; 7 nucleotides agree with TRBD1. CDR3 length: 14 amino acids. V lost 5 bases to trimming and J lost 2 bases; unmatched junction nucleotides: 5. In germline, CDR1 is SEHNR, CDR2 FQNEAQ (reference sequence). DNA for the CDR3: TGTGCCAGCAGCCGTACAGGGGCTAACACTGAAGCTTTCTTT. Translated: CASSRTGANTEAFF.

CDR3 loop: CASSFGRGRDTQYF. The CDR3, as DNA: TGTGCCAGCAGTTTTGGCAGGGGGCGGGATACGCAGTATTTT. This sequence joins TRBV27 and TRBJ2-3; 8 bases map to TRBD1. The V gene's germline CDR1 is MNHEY and CDR2 SMNVEV (reference sequence). The CDR3 consists of 14 residues. V lost 3 bases to trimming and J lost 6 bases; unmatched junction nucleotides: 5.

The rearrangement uses TRBV4-1 and TRBJ1-5, with TRBD1 identical over 11 bases. The CDR3 totals 18 residues. Unmatched junction bases numbered 11, after V lost 1 base and J lost 6 bases. Per the germline V gene, CDR1 is MGHRA and CDR2 is YSYEKL. CDR3 region: CASSQGGQGAAAFQPQHF. The CDR3, as DNA: TGCGCCAGCAGCCAAGGTGGACAGGGGGCGGCTGCCTTTCAGCCCCAGCATTTT.

This clone came up a few times. The rearrangement uses TRBV5-4 and TRBJ1-2, with 7 bases matching TRBD1. Trimming cost V 4 bases and J 5 bases; bases outside gene matches: 17. CDR3 size: 17 residues. CDR1 is SGHNT, CDR2 YYREEE, per germline (reference sequence). As DNA, the CDR3 is TGTGCCAGCAGCGCGCAGGGGGGCCTGGGTGAGGGATATGGCTACACCTTC. Translating it yields CASSAQGGLGEGYGYTF.

V usage is TRBV7-9 and J usage is TRBJ2-1, with D perhaps matching TRBD2 (5 bases). The CDR3 runs 13 residues. V shed 1 base and J shed 8 bases, with 9 bases lying between them. CDR1 and CDR2 (germline): SEHNR, FQNEAQ (reference sequence). The CDR3 nucleotides read TGTGCCAGCAGCTTAGATTGGACTTATGAGCAGTTCTTC. It is translated as CASSLDWTYEQFF.

The chain combines TRBV6-5 with TRBJ2-7; TRBD1 might be the D (5 bases). V dropped 6 bases and J dropped 5 bases, with 14 bases sitting between them. The CDR3 is made up of 13 amino acids. Germline CDR1 MNHEY, CDR2 SVGAGI. The CDR3 DNA sequence: TGTGCCAGCAGAACGGACATAATCCACGAGCAGTACTTC. Protein product: CASRTDIIHEQYF.

The chain recombines TRBV11-2 with TRBJ2-3, with 7 bases lining up with TRBD1. Germline CDR1 and CDR2: SGHAT and FQNNGV. The CDR3 length is 13 residues. V dropped 3 bases and J dropped 9; count of bases not matched to a gene: 6. CDR3 region: CASSFRDRGTQYF. The CDR3 DNA sequence: TGTGCCAGCAGCTTCCGGGACAGAGGGACGCAGTATTTT.

V and J are TRBV5-1 and TRBJ1-6; 9 bases fit TRBD1. The V and J ends lost 0 bases and 10 bases, in that order; junction bases with no gene match: 2. Germline loops: CDR1 SGHRS, CDR2 YFSETQ. The CDR3 length is 14 residues. DNA for the CDR3: TGCGCCAGCAGCTTGGACAGGGGGCTCTCACCCCTCCACTTT. Translating it yields CASSLDRGLSPLHF. Looking up the rest from reference TRBV5-1 and TRBJ1-6 gives the full variable domain: KAGVTQTPRYLIKTRGQQVTLSCSPISGHRSVSWYQQTPGQGLQFLFEYFSETQRNKGNFPGRFSGRQFSNSRSEMNVSTLELGDSALYLCASSLDRGLSPLHFGNGTRLTVT.

This chain links TRBV4-1 with TRBJ1-2; the match to TRBD1 covers 7 bases. V dropped 1 base and J dropped 6; count of bases not matched to a gene: 8. Germline V gives CDR1 MGHRA, CDR2 YSYEKL. The CDR3 has 15 amino acids. The CDR3 reads CASSQGSSGGNGYTF. Written as DNA, the CDR3 is TGCGCCAGCAGCCAAGGATCTTCAGGGGGGAATGGCTACACCTTC.

The chain is built from TRBV11-2 and TRBJ2-1, with D possibly matching TRBD1 (6 bases). CDR3 length equals 16 residues. The germline V gene has CDR1 SGHAT and CDR2 FQNNGV. The V end lost 2 bases, the J end lost 4 bases, and 15 bases lay between the germline ends. The CDR3 DNA reads TGTGCCAGCAGCTTAAACGGAGGACAGAAATACAATGAGCAGTTCTTC. It translates to CASSLNGGQKYNEQFF.

The genes are TRBV5-1 and TRBJ2-7; D possibly corresponds to TRBD1 (6 bases). V shed 3 bases and J shed 4 bases, with 17 bases lying between them. The CDR3 is 15 amino acids. Germline CDR1 is SGHRS and CDR2 is YFSETQ. CDR3 DNA sequence: TGCGCCAGCAGCTCTCCTCGGACAGCAATTTACGAGCAGTACTTC. Translation gives CASSSPRTAIYEQYF.